Below, one TCR beta chain is given with its context. Clones were read by immunoSEQ multiplex PCR, and TCRdb kept only the in-frame ones, dropping some. The sample has 30,000 to 35,000 clones, 68% seen once; the top ten hold around 1.7%. The data were taken from a study of STAT5B mutations in CD4+ large granular lymphocyte leukemia. The germline V gene has CDR1 LNHDA and CDR2 SQIVND (reference sequence). The ends were cut back, 4 bases at V and 3 bases at J, with 12 bases in the middle. The CDR3 covers 14 residues. The V call is TRBV19, the J call TRBJ1-2; D is unresolved. Sequenced material: CD4+ T cells from blood buffy coats. The TCR comes from a human donor in good health. CDR3 coding DNA: TGTGCCAGTAGTACCGGTTGGGGAGACTATGGCTACACCTTC. This codes for CASSTGWGDYGYTF.